This is a list of T cell receptor beta chains from one sample in a study of cytomegalovirus exposure and HLA in healthy donors. The method was immunoSEQ multiplex PCR; TCRdb's version includes in-frame clones alone and lacks a portion of them. Here the sample spans 150,000 or so clones, about four fifths being singletons. The sample comprised PBMCs. These receptor sequences come from a man between 18 and 35 years old in good health and CMV-seronegative. CDR3s include the opening cysteine and the closing phenylalanine or tryptophan. Each record gives: CDR3 protein, CDR3 DNA, V gene, clone size, D gene, J gene. D genes are given only for firm matches. The listing skips clone size in some rows; elsewhere it reads once, few, many or a size class.

cdr3_aa: CASSQDPQVRNTGELFF; cdr3_nt: TGCGCCAGCAGCCAAGACCCCCAGGTGAGGAACACCGGGGAGCTGTTTTTT; v_call: TRBV4-1; clone_size: NA; d_call: NA; j_call: TRBJ2-2
cdr3_aa: CASSQRPAGGFYEQYF; cdr3_nt: TGTGCCAGCAGTCAACGGCCAGCGGGGGGGTTCTACGAGCAGTACTTC; v_call: TRBV5-5; clone_size: few; d_call: TRBD2; j_call: TRBJ2-7
cdr3_aa: CASSIGTGLYEQYF; cdr3_nt: TGTGCCAGCAGTATCGGGACAGGGCTTTACGAGCAGTACTTC; v_call: TRBV6-1; clone_size: NA; d_call: TRBD1; j_call: TRBJ2-7
cdr3_aa: CASSTMGGNTEAFF; cdr3_nt: TGTGCCAGCAGTACAATGGGGGGGAACACTGAAGCTTTCTTT; v_call: TRBV6-1; clone_size: NA; d_call: NA; j_call: TRBJ1-1
cdr3_aa: CASSSTASPGETQYF; cdr3_nt: TGCGCCAGCAGCTCGACCGCCAGTCCGGGGGAGACCCAGTACTTC; v_call: TRBV5-1; clone_size: NA; d_call: NA; j_call: TRBJ2-5
cdr3_aa: CASRPVSANEKLFF; cdr3_nt: TGCGCCAGCAGACCGGTGTCGGCTAATGAAAAACTGTTTTTT; v_call: TRBV5-1; clone_size: NA; d_call: NA; j_call: TRBJ1-4
cdr3_aa: CASSRTGTGGVEQYF; cdr3_nt: TGTGCCAGCAGCCGTACCGGGACAGGGGGCGTCGAGCAGTACTTC; v_call: TRBV6-6; clone_size: NA; d_call: TRBD1; j_call: TRBJ2-7
cdr3_aa: CASSLTPGFGYTF; cdr3_nt: TGTGCCAGCAGCTTAACGCCAGGGTTTGGCTACACCTTC; v_call: TRBV5-6; clone_size: NA; d_call: NA; j_call: TRBJ1-2
cdr3_aa: CASRDRGQETQYF; cdr3_nt: TGCGCCAGCAGGGACAGGGGCCAAGAGACCCAGTACTTC; v_call: TRBV5-1; clone_size: few; d_call: TRBD1; j_call: TRBJ2-5
cdr3_aa: CASSMTGLGYGYTF; cdr3_nt: TGTGCCAGCAGCATGACAGGGTTGGGCTATGGCTACACCTTC; v_call: TRBV11-2; clone_size: NA; d_call: TRBD1; j_call: TRBJ1-2
cdr3_aa: CAIRADGNTEAFF; cdr3_nt: TGTGCCATCAGAGCGGACGGGAACACTGAAGCTTTCTTT; v_call: TRBV10-3; clone_size: few; d_call: NA; j_call: TRBJ1-1
cdr3_aa: CASSVSGQNTEAFF; cdr3_nt: TGTGCCAGCAGTGTATCGGGACAGAACACTGAAGCTTTCTTT; v_call: TRBV2; clone_size: NA; d_call: NA; j_call: TRBJ1-1
cdr3_aa: CASSLYMNTEAFF; cdr3_nt: TGCGCCAGCAGTCTGTACATGAACACTGAAGCTTTCTTT; v_call: TRBV5-1; clone_size: NA; d_call: NA; j_call: TRBJ1-1